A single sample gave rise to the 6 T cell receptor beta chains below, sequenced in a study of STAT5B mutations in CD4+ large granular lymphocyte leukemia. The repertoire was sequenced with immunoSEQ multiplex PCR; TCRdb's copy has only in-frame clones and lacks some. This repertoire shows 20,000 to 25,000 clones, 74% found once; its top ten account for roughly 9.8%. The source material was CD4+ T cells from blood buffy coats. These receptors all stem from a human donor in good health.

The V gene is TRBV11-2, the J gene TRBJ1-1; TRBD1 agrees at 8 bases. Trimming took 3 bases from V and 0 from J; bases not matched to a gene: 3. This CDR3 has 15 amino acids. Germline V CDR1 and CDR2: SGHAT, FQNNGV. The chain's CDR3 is CASSLRQGMNTEAFF. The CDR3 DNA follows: TGTGCCAGCAGCTTGAGACAGGGGATGAACACTGAAGCTTTCTTT.

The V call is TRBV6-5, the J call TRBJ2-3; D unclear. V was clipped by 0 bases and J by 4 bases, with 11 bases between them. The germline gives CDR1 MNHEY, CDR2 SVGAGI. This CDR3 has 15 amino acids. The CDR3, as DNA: TGTGCCAGCAGTTACTCTGGAACCCCGCCAGATACGCAGTATTTT. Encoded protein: CASSYSGTPPDTQYF.

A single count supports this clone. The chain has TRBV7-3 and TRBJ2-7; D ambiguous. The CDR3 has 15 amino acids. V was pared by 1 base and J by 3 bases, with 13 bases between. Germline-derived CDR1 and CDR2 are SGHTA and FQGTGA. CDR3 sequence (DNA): TGTGCCAGCAGCTTAAGTGGTAGTTCGGGCTACGAGCAGTACGTC. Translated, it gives CASSLSGSSGYEQYV.

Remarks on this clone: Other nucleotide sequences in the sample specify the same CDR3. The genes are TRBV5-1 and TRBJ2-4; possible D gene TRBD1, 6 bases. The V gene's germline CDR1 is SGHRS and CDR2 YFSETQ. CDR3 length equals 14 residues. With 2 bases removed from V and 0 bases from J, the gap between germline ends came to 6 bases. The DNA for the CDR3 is TGCGCCAGCAGCTTAGGGGGAGCCAAAAACATTCAGTACTTC. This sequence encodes CASSLGGAKNIQYF. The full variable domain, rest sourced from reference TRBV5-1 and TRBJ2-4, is KAGVTQTPRYLIKTRGQQVTLSCSPISGHRSVSWYQQTPGQGLQFLFEYFSETQRNKGNFPGRFSGRQFSNSRSEMNVSTLELGDSALYLCASSLGGAKNIQYFGAGTRLSVL.

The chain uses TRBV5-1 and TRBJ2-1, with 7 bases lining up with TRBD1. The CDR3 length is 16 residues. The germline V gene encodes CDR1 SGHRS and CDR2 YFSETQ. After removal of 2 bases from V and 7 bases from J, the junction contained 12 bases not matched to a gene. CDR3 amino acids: CASSLAASRGHNEQFF. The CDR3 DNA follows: TGCGCCAGCAGCTTAGCCGCCTCGAGGGGGCATAATGAGCAGTTCTTC.

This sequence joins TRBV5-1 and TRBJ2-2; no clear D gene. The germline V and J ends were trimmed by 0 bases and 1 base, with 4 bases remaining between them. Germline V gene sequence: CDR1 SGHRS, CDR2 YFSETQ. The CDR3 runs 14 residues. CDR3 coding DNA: TGCGCCAGCAGCTTGGGACAGAACACCGGGGAGCTGTTTTTT. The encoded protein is CASSLGQNTGELFF.